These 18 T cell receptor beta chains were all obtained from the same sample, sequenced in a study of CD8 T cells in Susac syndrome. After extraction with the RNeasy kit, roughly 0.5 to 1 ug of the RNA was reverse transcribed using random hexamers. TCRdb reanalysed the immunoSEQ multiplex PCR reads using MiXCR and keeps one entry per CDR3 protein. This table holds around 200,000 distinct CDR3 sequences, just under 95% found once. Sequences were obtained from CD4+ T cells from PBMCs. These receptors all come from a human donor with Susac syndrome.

As DNA, the CDR3 is TGTGCCAGCAGCTTAGTAGCAGGGGAGGAATACGAGCAGTACTTC. Its protein product is CASSLVAGEEYEQYF. The rearrangement uses TRBV7-9 and TRBJ2-7; TRBD1 or TRBD2 may be the D gene (6 bases each). Trimming cost V 1 base and J 4 bases, with 14 bases left between them. The CDR3 has 15 residues. Germline CDR1 SEHNR, CDR2 FQNEAQ (reference sequence).

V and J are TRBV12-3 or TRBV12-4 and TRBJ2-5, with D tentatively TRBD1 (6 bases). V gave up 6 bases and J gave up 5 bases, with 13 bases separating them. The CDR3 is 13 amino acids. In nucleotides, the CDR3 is TGTGCCAGCAGCCTAGGGGGTATCGAGACCCAGTACTTC. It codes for CASSLGGIETQYF.

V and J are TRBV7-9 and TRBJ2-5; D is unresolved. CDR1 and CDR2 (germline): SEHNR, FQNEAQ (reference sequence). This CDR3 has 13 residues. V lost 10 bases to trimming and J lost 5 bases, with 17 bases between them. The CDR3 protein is CATTLGMGETQYF. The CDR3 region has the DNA TGTGCCACCACATTGGGGATGGGGGAGACCCAGTACTTC.

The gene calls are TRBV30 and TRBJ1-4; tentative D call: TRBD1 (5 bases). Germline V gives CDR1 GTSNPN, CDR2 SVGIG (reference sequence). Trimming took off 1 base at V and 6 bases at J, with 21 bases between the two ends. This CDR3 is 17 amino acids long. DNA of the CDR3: TGTGCCTGGAGTGCTACCCGAATGACAGAAGTGGATGAAAAACTGTTTTTT. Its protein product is CAWSATRMTEVDEKLFF.

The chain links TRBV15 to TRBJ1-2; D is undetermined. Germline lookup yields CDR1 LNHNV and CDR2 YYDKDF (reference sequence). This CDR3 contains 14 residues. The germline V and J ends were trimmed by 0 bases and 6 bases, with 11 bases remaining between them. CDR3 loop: CATSRDKTRNGYTF. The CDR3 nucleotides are TGTGCCACCAGCAGAGATAAGACCAGAAATGGCTACACCTTC.

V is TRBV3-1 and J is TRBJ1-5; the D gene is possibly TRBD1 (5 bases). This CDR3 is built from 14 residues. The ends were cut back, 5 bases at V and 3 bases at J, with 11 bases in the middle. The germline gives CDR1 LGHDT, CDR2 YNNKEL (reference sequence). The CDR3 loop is CASSNGHDNQPQHF. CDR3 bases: TGTGCCAGCAGCAATGGACACGACAATCAGCCCCAGCATTTT.

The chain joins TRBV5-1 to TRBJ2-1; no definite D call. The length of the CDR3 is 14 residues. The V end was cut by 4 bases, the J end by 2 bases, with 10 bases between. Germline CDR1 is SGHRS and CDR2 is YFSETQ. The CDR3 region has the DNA TGCGCCAGCAGCACGGACGGTACCTACAATGAGCAGTTCTTC. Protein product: CASSTDGTYNEQFF.

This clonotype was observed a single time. The chain's CDR3 is CSALFSGEGLGRQYF. The CDR3 DNA reads TGCAGTGCTCTCTTTAGCGGGGAGGGCCTAGGGAGGCAGTACTTC. This chain joins TRBV20-1 and TRBJ2-7; 8 positions match TRBD2. With 5 bases clipped from V and 9 bases from J, the junction kept 18 bases outside the gene matches. Germline CDR1 reads DFQATT; CDR2 reads SNEGSKA (reference sequence). This CDR3 region has 15 residues.

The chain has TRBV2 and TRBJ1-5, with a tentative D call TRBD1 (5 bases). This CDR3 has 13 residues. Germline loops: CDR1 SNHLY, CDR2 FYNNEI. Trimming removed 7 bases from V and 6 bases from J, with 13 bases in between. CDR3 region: CASKLGGVQPQHF. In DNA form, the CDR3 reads TGTGCCAGCAAGTTGGGGGGAGTTCAGCCCCAGCATTTT.

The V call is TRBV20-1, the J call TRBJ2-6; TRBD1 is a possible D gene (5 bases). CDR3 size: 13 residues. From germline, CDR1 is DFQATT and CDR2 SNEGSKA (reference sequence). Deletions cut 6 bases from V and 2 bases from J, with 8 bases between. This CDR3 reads CSARVAGANVLTF. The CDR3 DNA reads TGCAGTGCCAGGGTCGCTGGGGCCAACGTCCTGACTTTC.

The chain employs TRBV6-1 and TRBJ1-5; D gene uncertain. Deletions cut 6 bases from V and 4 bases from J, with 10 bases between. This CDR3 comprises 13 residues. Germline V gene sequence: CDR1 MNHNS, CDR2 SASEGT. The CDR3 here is CASSDTKNQPQHF. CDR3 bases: TGTGCCAGCAGCGACACAAAGAATCAGCCCCAGCATTTT.

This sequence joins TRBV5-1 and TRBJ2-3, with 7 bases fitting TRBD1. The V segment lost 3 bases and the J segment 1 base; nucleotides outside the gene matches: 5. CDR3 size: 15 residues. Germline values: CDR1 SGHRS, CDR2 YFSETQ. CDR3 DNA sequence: TGCGCCAGCAGCTCACAGGGGAAACGCACAGATACGCAGTATTTT. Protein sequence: CASSSQGKRTDTQYF.

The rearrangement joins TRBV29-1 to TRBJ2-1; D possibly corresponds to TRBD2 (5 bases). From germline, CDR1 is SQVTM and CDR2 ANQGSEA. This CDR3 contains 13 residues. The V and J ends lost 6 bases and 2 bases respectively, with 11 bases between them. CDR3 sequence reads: CSVRRGTYNEQFF. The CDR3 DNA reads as TGCAGCGTGAGGAGAGGGACCTACAATGAGCAGTTCTTC.

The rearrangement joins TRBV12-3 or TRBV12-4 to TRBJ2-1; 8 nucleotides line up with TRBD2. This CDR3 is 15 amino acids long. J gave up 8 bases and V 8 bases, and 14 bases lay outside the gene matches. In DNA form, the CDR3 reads TGTGCCAGCGGCCTACCAGCGGGAGAGTACTATGAGCAGTTCTTC. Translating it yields CASGLPAGEYYEQFF.

The CDR3 here is CASRGRAGGRETQYF. In DNA form, the CDR3 reads TGTGCCAGCAGGGGAAGAGCGGGAGGGAGGGAGACCCAGTACTTC. The rearrangement links TRBV27 to TRBJ2-5; 10 nucleotides agree with TRBD2. Germline V gene sequence: CDR1 MNHEY, CDR2 SMNVEV (reference sequence). The CDR3 has 15 residues. The V and J ends lost 6 bases and 5 bases, in that order; junction bases with no gene match: 9.

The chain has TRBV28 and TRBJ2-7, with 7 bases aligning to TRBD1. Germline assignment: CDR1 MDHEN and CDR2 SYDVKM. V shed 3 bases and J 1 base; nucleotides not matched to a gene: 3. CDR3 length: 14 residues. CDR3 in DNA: TGTGCCAGCAGTTTCCAGGGGGTGTCCTACGAGCAGTACTTC. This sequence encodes CASSFQGVSYEQYF.

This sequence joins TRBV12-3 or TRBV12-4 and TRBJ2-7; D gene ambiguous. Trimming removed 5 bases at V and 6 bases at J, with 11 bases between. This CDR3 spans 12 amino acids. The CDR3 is CASSDAGFEQYF. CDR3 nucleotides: TGTGCCAGCAGTGACGCAGGATTCGAGCAGTACTTC.

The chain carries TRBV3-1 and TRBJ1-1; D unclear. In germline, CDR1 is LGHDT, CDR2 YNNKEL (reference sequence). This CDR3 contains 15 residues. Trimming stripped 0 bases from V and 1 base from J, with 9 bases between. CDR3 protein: CASSQDGLPNTEAFF. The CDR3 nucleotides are TGTGCCAGCAGCCAAGACGGGTTACCGAACACTGAAGCTTTCTTT.